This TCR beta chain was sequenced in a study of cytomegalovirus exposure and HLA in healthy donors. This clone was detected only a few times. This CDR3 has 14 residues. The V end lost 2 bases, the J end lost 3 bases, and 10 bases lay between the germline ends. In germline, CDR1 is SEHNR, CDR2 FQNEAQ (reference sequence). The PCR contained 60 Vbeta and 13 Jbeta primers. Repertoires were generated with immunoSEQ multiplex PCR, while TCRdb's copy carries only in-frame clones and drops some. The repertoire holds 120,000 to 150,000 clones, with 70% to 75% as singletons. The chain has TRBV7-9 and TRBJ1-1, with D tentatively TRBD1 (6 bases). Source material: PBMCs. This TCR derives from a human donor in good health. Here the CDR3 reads CASSLLGADTEAFF. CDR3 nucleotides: TGTGCCAGCAGCTTACTGGGGGCGGACACTGAAGCTTTCTTT.